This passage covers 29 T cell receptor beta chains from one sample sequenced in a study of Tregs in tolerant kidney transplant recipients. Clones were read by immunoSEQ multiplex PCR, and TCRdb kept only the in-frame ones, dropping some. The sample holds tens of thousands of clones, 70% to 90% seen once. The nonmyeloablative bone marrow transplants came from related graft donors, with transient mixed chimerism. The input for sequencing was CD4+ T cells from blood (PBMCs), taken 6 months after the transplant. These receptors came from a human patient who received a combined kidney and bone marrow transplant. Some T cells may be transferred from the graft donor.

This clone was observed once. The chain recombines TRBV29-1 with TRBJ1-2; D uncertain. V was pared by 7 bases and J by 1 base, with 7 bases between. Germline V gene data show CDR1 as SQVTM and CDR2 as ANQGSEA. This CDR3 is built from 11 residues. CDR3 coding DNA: TGCAGCGGAGGTGATAACTATGGCTACACCTTC. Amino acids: CSGGDNYGYTF.

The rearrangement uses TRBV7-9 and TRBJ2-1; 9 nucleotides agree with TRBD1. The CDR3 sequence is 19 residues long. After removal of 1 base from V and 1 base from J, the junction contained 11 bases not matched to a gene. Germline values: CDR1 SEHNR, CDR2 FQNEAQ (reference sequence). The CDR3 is CASSLVGAGQGRSYNEQFF. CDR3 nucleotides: TGTGCCAGCAGCTTAGTCGGGGCGGGACAGGGTAGGTCCTACAATGAGCAGTTCTTC.

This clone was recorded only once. Written as DNA, the CDR3 is TGCGCCAGCAGCCCCCGGTCCGGGACAGGGGTCCACGAGCAGTACTTC. It yields the protein CASSPRSGTGVHEQYF. V gene TRBV5-1 combines with J gene TRBJ2-7; 10 bases fit TRBD1. Germline V gives CDR1 SGHRS, CDR2 YFSETQ. The CDR3 spans 16 residues. The ends lost 4 bases at V and 5 bases at J; junction bases unmatched: 12.

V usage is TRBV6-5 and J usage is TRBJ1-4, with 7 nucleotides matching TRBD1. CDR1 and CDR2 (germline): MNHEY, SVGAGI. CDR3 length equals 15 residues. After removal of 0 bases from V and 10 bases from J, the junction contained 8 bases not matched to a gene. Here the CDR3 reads CASSYSRSGTVKLFF. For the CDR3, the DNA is TGTGCCAGCAGTTACTCGAGATCCGGGACAGTAAAACTGTTTTTT.

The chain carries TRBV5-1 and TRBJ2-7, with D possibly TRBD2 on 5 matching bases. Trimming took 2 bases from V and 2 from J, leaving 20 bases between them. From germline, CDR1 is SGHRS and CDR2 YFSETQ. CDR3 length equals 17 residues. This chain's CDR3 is CASSLTPRADETYEQYF. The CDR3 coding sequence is TGCGCCAGCAGCTTAACGCCGAGGGCCGACGAAACCTACGAGCAGTACTTC.

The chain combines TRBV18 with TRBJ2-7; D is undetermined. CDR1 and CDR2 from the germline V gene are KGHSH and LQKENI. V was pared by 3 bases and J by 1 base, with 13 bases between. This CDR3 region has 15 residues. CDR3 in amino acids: CASSPLSSLSYEQYF. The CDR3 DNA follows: TGTGCCAGCTCACCCCTCTCGTCCCTATCCTACGAGCAGTACTTC.

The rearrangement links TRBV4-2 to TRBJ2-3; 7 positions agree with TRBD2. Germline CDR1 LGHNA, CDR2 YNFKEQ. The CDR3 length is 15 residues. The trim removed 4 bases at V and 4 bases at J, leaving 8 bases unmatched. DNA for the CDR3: TGTGCCAGCAGCCCGGAGGCGGGGGATGCAGATACGCAGTATTTT. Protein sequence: CASSPEAGDADTQYF.

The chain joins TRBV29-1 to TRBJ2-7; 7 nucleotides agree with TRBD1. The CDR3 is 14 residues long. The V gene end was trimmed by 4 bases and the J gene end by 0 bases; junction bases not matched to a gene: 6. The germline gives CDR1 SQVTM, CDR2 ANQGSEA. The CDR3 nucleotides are TGCAGCGTTGTGCCGGGACAGAGCTCCTACGAGCAGTACTTC. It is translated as CSVVPGQSSYEQYF.

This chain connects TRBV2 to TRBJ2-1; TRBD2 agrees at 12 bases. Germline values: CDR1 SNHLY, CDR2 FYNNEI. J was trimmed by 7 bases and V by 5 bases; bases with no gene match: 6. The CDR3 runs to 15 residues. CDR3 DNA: TGTGCCAGCAGTACACCTAGCGGGAGGGGGAATGAGCAGTTCTTC. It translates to CASSTPSGRGNEQFF.

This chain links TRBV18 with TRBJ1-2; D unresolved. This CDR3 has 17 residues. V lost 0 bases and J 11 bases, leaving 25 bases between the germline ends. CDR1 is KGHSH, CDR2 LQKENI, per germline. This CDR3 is CASSPPPGKDLPQLYTF. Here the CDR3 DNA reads TGTGCCAGCTCACCACCTCCGGGGAAGGACTTACCTCAATTATACACCTTC.

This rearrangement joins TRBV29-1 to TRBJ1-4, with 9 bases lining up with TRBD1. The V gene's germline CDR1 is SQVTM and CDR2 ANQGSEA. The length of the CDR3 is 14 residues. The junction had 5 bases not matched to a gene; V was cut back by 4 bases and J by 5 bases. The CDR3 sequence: CSVVSGQGNEKLFF. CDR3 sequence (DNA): TGCAGCGTTGTGTCTGGACAGGGGAATGAAAAACTGTTTTTT.

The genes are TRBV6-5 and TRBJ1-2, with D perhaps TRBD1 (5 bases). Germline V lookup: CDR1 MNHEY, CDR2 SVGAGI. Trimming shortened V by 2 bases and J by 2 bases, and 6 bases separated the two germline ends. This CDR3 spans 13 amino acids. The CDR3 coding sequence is TGTGCCAGCAGTTACGCAGGGAACTATGGCTACACCTTC. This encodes CASSYAGNYGYTF.

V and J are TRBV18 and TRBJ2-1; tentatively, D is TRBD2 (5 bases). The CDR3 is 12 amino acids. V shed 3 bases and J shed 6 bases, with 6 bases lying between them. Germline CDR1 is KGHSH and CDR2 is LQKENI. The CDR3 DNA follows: TGTGCCAGCTCACCGAGGGCCAATGAGCAGTTCTTC. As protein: CASSPRANEQFF.

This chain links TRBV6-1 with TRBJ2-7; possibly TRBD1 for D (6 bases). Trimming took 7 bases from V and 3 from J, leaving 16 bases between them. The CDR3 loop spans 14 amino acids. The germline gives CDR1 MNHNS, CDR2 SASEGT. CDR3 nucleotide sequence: TGTGCCAGCAATGGATTCCAGGGGAACTACGAGCAGTACTTC. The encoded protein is CASNGFQGNYEQYF.

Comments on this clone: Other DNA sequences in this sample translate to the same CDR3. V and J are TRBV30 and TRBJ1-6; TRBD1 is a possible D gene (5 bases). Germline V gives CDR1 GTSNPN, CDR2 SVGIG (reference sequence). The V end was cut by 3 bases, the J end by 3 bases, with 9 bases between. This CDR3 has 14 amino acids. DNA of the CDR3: TGTGCCTGGAGGGCCGACAGCTATAATTCACCCCTCCACTTT. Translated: CAWRADSYNSPLHF.

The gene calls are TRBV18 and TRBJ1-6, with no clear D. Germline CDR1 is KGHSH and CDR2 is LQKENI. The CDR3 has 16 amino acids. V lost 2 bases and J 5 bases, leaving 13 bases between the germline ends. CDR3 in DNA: TGTGCCAGCTCACCAGGTCACAGCAGAAATAATTCACCCCTCCACTTT. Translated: CASSPGHSRNNSPLHF.

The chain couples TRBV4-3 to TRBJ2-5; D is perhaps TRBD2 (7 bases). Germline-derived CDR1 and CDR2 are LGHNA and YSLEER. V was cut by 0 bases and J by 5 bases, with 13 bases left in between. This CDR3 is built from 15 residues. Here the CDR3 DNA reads TGCGCCAGCAGCCAAGATTGGGGGGGCGCGGAGACCCAGTACTTC. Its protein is CASSQDWGGAETQYF.

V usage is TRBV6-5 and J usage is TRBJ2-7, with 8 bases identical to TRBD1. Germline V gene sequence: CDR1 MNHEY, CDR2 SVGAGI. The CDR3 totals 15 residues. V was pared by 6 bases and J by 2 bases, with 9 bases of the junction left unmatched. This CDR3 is CASRLRDRWAYEQYF. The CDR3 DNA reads TGTGCCAGCAGATTAAGGGACAGGTGGGCCTACGAGCAGTACTTC.

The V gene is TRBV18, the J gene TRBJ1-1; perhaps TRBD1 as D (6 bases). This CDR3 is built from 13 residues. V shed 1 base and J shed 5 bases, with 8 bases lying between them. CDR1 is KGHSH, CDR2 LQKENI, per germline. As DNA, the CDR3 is TGTGCCAGCTCACCACAGGGGGGGACTGAAGCTTTCTTT. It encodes CASSPQGGTEAFF.

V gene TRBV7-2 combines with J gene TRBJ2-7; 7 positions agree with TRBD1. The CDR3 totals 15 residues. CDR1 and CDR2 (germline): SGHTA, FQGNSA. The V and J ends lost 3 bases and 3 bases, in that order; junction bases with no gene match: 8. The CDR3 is CASSFQGEPFYEQYF. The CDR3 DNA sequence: TGTGCCAGCAGCTTTCAGGGGGAACCCTTCTACGAGCAGTACTTC.

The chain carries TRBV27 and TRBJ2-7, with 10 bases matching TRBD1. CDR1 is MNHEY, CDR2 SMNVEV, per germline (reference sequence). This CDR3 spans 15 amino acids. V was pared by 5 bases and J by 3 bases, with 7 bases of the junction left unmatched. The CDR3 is CASSVTGTGDYEQYF. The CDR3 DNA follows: TGTGCCAGCAGTGTTACCGGGACAGGGGACTACGAGCAGTACTTC.

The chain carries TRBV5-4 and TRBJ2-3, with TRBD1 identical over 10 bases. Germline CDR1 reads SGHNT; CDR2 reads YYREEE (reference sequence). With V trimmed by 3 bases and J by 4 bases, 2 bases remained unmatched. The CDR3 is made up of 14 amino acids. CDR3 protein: CASSSGQGADTQYF. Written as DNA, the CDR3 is TGTGCCAGCAGCTCCGGACAGGGGGCAGATACGCAGTATTTT.

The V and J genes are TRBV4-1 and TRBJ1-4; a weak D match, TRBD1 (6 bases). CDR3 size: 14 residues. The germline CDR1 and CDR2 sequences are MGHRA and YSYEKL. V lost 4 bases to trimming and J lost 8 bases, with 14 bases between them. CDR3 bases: TGCGCCAGCAGCCCTCGACAGGATCGGGAAAAACTGTTTTTT. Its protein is CASSPRQDREKLFF.

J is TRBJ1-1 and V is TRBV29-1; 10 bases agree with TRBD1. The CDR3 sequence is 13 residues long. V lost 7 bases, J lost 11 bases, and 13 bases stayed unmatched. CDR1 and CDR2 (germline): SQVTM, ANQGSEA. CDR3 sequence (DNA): TGCAGCGCCGGTTGGGGACAGGGGATTGTGGCTTTCTTT. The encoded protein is CSAGWGQGIVAFF.

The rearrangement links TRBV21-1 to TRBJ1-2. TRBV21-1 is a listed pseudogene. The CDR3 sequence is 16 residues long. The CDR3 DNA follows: TGTGCCAGCAGCAACTCGGGAAGCAGGACCAACTATGGCTACACCTTC. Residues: CASSNSGSRTNYGYTF.

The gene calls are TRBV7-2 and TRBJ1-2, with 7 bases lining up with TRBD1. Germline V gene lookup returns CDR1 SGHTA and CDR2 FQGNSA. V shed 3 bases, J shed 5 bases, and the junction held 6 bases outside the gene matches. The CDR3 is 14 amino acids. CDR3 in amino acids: CASSFSRDSYGYTF. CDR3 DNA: TGTGCCAGCAGCTTTTCCAGGGACAGTTATGGCTACACCTTC.

CDR3 loop: CASSRTSGSQDTQYF. The CDR3, as DNA: TGTGCCAGCAGCCGGACTAGCGGGAGTCAAGATACGCAGTATTTT. The rearrangement joins TRBV7-2 to TRBJ2-3; TRBD2 agrees at 13 bases. The germline CDR1 and CDR2 sequences are SGHTA and FQGNSA. The CDR3 is 15 residues long. The V segment lost 5 bases and the J segment 5 bases; nucleotides outside the gene matches: 4.

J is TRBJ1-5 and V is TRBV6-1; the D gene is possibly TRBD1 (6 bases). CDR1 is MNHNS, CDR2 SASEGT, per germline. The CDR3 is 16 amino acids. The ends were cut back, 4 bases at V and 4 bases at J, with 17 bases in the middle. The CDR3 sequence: CASSAKGDGINQPQHF. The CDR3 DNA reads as TGTGCCAGCAGTGCGAAGGGGGACGGGATTAATCAGCCCCAGCATTTT.

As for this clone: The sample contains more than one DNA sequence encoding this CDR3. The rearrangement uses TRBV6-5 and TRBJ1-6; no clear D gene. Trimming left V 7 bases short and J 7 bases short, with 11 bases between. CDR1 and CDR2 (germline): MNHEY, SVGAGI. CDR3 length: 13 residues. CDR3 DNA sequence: TGTGCCAGCACCCCTCAGGCAAATTCACCCCTCCACTTT. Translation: CASTPQANSPLHF.